This T cell receptor beta chain was profiled in a study of identifying expanded T cells in peripheral blood. The study's findings and limits: Differentially abundant clones: 1 to 1.5 between replicates, approximately 16 at two to three weeks, around 19 at four. Two-week clone count variance significantly increased as total template count grew.

Note on this clone: The antigen is unknown.

Deletions cut 2 bases from V and 4 bases from J, with 11 bases between. CDR3 size: 14 residues. Germline V CDR1 and CDR2: SNHLY, FYNNEI. Collection occurred without any documented infections or immune events in donors. Profiled with immunoSEQ multiplex PCR; TCRdb holds only in-frame clones, not every one. Of about 100,000 clones in the sample, 87% are singletons; the top ten hold approximately 17%. The receptor was derived from a person aged 18-69 years in good health. The chain links TRBV2 to TRBJ1-1; D gene unclear. Sequencing used blood. CDR3 sequence reads: CASSERVGRTEAFF. In nucleotides, the CDR3 is TGTGCCAGCAGTGAACGGGTGGGTCGCACTGAAGCTTTCTTT.